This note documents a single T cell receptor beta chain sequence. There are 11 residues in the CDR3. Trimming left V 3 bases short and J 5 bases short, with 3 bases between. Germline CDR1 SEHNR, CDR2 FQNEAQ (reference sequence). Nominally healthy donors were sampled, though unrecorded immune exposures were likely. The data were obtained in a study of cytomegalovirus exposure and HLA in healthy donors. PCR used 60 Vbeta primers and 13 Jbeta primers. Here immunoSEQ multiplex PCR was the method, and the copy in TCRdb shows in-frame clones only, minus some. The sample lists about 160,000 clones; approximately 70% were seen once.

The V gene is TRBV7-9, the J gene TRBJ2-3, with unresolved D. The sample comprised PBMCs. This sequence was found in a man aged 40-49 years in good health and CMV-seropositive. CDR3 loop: CASSFGDTQYF. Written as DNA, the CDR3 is TGTGCCAGCAGCTTCGGAGATACGCAGTATTTT.